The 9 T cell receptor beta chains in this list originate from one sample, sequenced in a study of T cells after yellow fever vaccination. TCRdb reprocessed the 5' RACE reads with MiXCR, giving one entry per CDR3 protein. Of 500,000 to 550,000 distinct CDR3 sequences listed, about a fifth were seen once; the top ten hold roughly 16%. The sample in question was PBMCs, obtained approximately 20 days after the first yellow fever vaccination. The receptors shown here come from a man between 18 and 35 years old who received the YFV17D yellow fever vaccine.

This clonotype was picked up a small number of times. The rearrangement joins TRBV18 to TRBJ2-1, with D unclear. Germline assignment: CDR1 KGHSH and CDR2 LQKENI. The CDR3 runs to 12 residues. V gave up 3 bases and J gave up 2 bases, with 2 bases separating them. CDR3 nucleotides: TGTGCCAGCTCACCTGCCTACAATGAGCAGTTCTTC. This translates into CASSPAYNEQFF. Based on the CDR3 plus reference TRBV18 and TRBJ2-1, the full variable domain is NAGVMQNPRHLVRRRGQEARLRCSPMKGHSHVYWYRQLPEEGLKFMVYLQKENIIDESGMPKERFSAEFPKEGPSILRIQQVVRGDSAAYFCASSPAYNEQFFGPGTRLTVL.

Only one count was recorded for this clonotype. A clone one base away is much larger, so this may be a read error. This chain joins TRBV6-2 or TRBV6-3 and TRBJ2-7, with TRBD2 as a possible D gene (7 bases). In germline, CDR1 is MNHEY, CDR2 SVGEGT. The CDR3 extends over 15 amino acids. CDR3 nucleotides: TGTGCCAGCAGTTACTACCCGGGGGGCTCCTACGAGCTGTACGTC. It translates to CASSYYPGGSYELYV.

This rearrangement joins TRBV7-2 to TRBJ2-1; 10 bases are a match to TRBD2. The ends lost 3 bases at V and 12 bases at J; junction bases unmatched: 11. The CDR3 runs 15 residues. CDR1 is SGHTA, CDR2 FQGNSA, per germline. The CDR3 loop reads CASSLGTSAGDAQFF. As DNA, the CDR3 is TGTGCCAGCAGCTTGGGGACTAGCGCTGGGGATGCGCAGTTCTTC.

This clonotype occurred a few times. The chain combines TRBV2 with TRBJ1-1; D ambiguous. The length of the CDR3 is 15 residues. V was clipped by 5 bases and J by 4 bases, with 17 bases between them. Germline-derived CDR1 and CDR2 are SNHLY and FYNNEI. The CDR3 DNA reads TGTGCCAGCAGTACCTTAGAGCCCGGTCTCACTGAAGCTTTCTTT. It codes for CASSTLEPGLTEAFF.

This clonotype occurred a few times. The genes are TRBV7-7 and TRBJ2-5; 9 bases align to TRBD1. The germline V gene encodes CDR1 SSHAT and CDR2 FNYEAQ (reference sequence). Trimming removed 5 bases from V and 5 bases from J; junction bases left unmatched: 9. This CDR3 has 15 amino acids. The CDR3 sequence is CASSRTGGERETQYF. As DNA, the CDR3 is TGTGCCAGCAGCAGAACAGGGGGCGAACGGGAGACCCAGTACTTC. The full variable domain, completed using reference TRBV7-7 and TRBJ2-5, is GAGVSQSPRYKVTKRGQDVTLRCDPISSHATLYWYQQALGQGPEFLTYFNYEAQPDKSGLPSDRFSAERPEGSISTLTIQRTEQRDSAMYRCASSRTGGERETQYFGPGTRLLVL.

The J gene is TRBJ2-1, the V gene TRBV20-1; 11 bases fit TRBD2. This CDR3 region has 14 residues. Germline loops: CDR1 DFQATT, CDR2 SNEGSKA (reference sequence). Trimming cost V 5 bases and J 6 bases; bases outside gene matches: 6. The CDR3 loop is CSARQLAGANEQFF. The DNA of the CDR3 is TGCAGTGCTCGACAACTAGCGGGGGCCAATGAGCAGTTCTTC.

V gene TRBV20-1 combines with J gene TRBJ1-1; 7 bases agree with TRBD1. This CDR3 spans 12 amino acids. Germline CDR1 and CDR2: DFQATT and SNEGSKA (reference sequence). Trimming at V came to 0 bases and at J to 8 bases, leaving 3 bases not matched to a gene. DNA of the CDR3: TGCAGTGCTAGAGACGAACAGGGGGAAGCTTTCTTT. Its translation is CSARDEQGEAFF.

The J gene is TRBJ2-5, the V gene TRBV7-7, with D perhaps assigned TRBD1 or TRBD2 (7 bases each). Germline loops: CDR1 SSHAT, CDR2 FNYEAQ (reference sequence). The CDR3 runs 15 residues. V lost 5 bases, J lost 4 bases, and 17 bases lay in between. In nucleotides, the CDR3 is TGTGCCAGCAGCCGGAGGGAGGGGGCAGGAGAGACCCAGTACTTC. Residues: CASSRREGAGETQYF.

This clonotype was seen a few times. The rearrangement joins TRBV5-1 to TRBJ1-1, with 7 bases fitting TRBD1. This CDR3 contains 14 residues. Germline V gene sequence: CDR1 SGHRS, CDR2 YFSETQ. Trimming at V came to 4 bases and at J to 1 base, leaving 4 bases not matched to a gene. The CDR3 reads CASSLRGENTEAFF. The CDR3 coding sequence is TGCGCCAGCAGCCTCAGGGGGGAGAACACTGAAGCTTTCTTT.